This entry describes one T cell receptor (beta chain). In germline, CDR1 is SQVTM, CDR2 ANQGSEA. The V and J ends lost 7 bases and 6 bases, in that order; junction bases with no gene match: 10. This CDR3 contains 13 residues. The RNA input was roughly 0.45 to 1 ug, and it was reverse transcribed with random hexamers. TCRdb re-analysed the immunoSEQ multiplex PCR reads in MiXCR, keeping a single row per CDR3 protein. The sample has under 200,000 distinct CDR3 sequences, around 94% seen once. Controls matched for sex and age were healthy donors. The data are from a study of CD8 T cells in Susac syndrome.

This chain links TRBV29-1 with TRBJ1-2; 8 bases fit TRBD1. This TCR came from a human donor in good health. The sequenced sample was CD4+ T cells from PBMCs. The chain's CDR3 is CSGVGQGLDGYTF. The DNA for the CDR3 is TGCAGCGGTGTAGGACAGGGTCTTGATGGCTACACCTTC.